This T cell receptor beta chain is from a study of response to subunit inactivated influenza vaccine. This clonotype came up a few times. The CDR3 has 15 residues. V lost 5 bases and J 5 bases, leaving 18 bases between the germline ends. Germline-derived CDR1 and CDR2 are MDHEN and SYDVKM. TCRdb recomputed calls from the RT-PCR reads with MiXCR, one row per CDR3 protein. In the table there are more than 450,000 distinct CDR3 sequences, 10% to 12% of which are singletons. The same data also went into a second study, on T cells expressing NK-cell markers. This second report adds: As the method of synthesis, 5'RACE template switching with UMIs yielded TCR beta cDNA. In several experiments, sorting was restricted to alpha-beta TCR T cells by an anti-gamma-delta TCR antibody. In a handful of donors, dominant clonotypes made up about 25-60.1% of CD3+CD56-NKG2C+ cells. Whether expanded NKG2C-expressing T cell clones recognize HCMV is unknown.

Specimen: PBMCs from blood, collected on the day of vaccination. The chain links TRBV28 to TRBJ2-5; the D gene is possibly TRBD2 (5 bases). This receptor was identified in a man aged 45-65 years who received an inactivated influenza vaccine. The CDR3 DNA is TGTGCCAGCAGTCCCCCTGCCGCGCTAGCTGAGACCCAGTACTTC. Translating gives CASSPPAALAETQYF.